The 26 T cell receptor beta chains reported below all come from one sample, sequenced in a study of STAT3 mutations in large granular lymphocyte leukemia. Repertoires were generated with immunoSEQ multiplex PCR, while TCRdb's copy carries only in-frame clones and drops some. The table lists under 7,000 clones, 60% to 80% of them singletons, with more than 75% in the top ten. Study-level points and caveats: In T-cell large granular lymphocyte leukemia, about half of patients showed multiple immunodominant subclonotypes.

Their recognized antigens are unknown. Specimen: peripheral blood mononuclear cells. The receptors originated from a man in his forties with T-cell large granular lymphocyte leukemia. Some clones in this sample may be carry-over from other donors' samples.

V and J are TRBV5-4 and TRBJ2-5, with 10 bases aligning to TRBD2. Germline lookup yields CDR1 SGHNT and CDR2 YYREEE (reference sequence). The J segment lost 4 bases and the V segment lost 0 bases, leaving 3 bases of the junction unmatched. The CDR3 consists of 15 residues. The CDR3 sequence is CASSLEAGGRETQYF. CDR3 DNA: TGTGCCAGCAGCTTGGAAGCGGGAGGGCGAGAGACCCAGTACTTC.

V usage is TRBV25-1 and J usage is TRBJ2-5; 9 bases match TRBD2. The CDR3 has 14 residues. Trimming at V came to 4 bases and at J to 7 bases, leaving 7 bases not matched to a gene. Germline V CDR1 and CDR2: MGHDK, SYGVNS. The CDR3 DNA follows: TGTGCCAGCAGTGTTAGTAGCGGGAGTGGGACCCAGTACTTC. Amino acid sequence: CASSVSSGSGTQYF.

This chain connects TRBV7-2 to TRBJ2-7; possibly TRBD1 or TRBD2 for D (5 bases each). Trimming took off 5 bases at V and 3 bases at J, with 17 bases between the two ends. This CDR3 has 15 amino acids. CDR1 and CDR2 (germline): SGHTA, FQGNSA. CDR3 loop: CASSPSPGTFYEQYF. DNA for the CDR3: TGTGCCAGCAGCCCTTCACCTGGGACCTTCTACGAGCAGTACTTC.

This clone has a handful of counts. The J gene is TRBJ1-1, the V gene TRBV25-1, with D possibly being TRBD1 (6 bases). Per the germline V gene, CDR1 is MGHDK and CDR2 is SYGVNS. This CDR3 contains 13 residues. Trimming stripped 6 bases from V and 0 bases from J, with 8 bases between. The DNA of the CDR3 is TGTGCCAGCAGGCCAGGGGTGAACACTGAAGCTTTCTTT. Encoded protein: CASRPGVNTEAFF.

This clone turned up a few times. One end of the junction fails to match germline, which may point to a read error. The chain carries TRBV12-5 and TRBJ1-5, with D possibly being TRBD1 (5 bases). The CDR3 consists of 15 residues. Germline CDR1 and CDR2: LGHNT and FRNRAP. The CDR3 region has the DNA TGTGCTAGTGGTTTGGACCCTATCGACAGTTGGGAGGTGGATTTT. Its protein product is CASGLDPIDSWEVDF.

The J gene is TRBJ1-1, the V gene TRBV5-6, with 10 nucleotides matching TRBD1. Germline V gene data show CDR1 as SGHDT and CDR2 as YYEEEE. The CDR3 contains 14 residues. J was trimmed by 11 bases and V by 2 bases; bases with no gene match: 9. CDR3 in amino acids: CASSLVTGGLGAFF. CDR3 bases: TGTGCCAGCAGCTTAGTGACAGGGGGCCTTGGCGCTTTCTTT.

The chain uses TRBV2 and TRBJ2-1; TRBD1 matches 8 bases. CDR1 is SNHLY and CDR2 is FYNNEI in the germline V gene. V shed 6 bases and J 5 bases; nucleotides not matched to a gene: 9. The CDR3 length is 15 residues. CDR3 coding DNA: TGTGCCAGCAGACAGGACAGGGATTTTGACAATGAGCAGTTCTTC. This sequence encodes CASRQDRDFDNEQFF.

This clone was counted a few times. This chain connects TRBV2 to TRBJ2-2, with D possibly TRBD2 on 5 matching bases. CDR3 length equals 15 residues. The ends were cut back, 6 bases at V and 0 bases at J, with 11 bases in the middle. CDR1 SNHLY and CDR2 FYNNEI come from the germline V gene. The CDR3 loop is CASRVLRANTGELFF. CDR3 bases: TGTGCCAGCAGGGTCTTGAGGGCGAACACCGGGGAGCTGTTTTTT.

The chain is built from TRBV29-1 and TRBJ1-2; the match to TRBD1 covers 8 bases. Germline lookup yields CDR1 SQVTM and CDR2 ANQGSEA. CDR3 length: 12 amino acids. The V gene end was trimmed by 6 bases and the J gene end by 6 bases; junction bases not matched to a gene: 6. The CDR3 DNA is TGCAGCGTAGGACAGGGCCGTAATGGCTACACCTTC. This translates into CSVGQGRNGYTF.

This rearrangement joins TRBV5-1 to TRBJ2-3, with TRBD1 as a possible D gene (5 bases). Per germline, CDR1 SGHRS and CDR2 YFSETQ. V was clipped by 2 bases and J by 3 bases, with 7 bases between them. The CDR3 runs 13 residues. The chain's CDR3 is CASSFRGTDTQYF. In nucleotides, the CDR3 is TGCGCCAGCAGCTTTAGGGGTACAGATACGCAGTATTTT.

This chain links TRBV28 with TRBJ1-2; D gene unclear. The length of the CDR3 is 15 residues. Germline values: CDR1 MDHEN, CDR2 SYDVKM. V was cut by 4 bases and J by 6 bases, with 18 bases left in between. The CDR3 DNA is TGTGCCAGCAGTTCAAGGCCGGGAAATTCACATGGCTACACCTTC. It yields the protein CASSSRPGNSHGYTF.

This clone was seen only a few times. This rearrangement joins TRBV4-3 to TRBJ1-2; tentatively, D is TRBD1 (6 bases). V was trimmed by 0 bases and J by 3 bases, leaving 14 bases between them. Germline V gene data show CDR1 as LGHNA and CDR2 as YSLEER. This CDR3 has 16 amino acids. DNA of the CDR3: TGCGCCAGCAGCCAAGATGTCCTCAGGACAGACTATGGCTACACCTTC. Translating it yields CASSQDVLRTDYGYTF.

J is TRBJ2-7 and V is TRBV27; 7 positions match TRBD1. This CDR3 has 15 residues. J was trimmed by 3 bases and V by 6 bases; bases with no gene match: 11. Germline V gene lookup returns CDR1 MNHEY and CDR2 SMNVEV (reference sequence). CDR3 coding DNA: TGTGCCAGCAGCCGGGACAGTATGAGCTACTACGAGCAGTACTTC. This encodes CASSRDSMSYYEQYF.

The genes are TRBV15 and TRBJ1-5; D is perhaps TRBD1 (5 bases). Germline CDR1 is LNHNV and CDR2 is YYDKDF (reference sequence). This CDR3 comprises 15 residues. V was cut by 0 bases and J by 8 bases, with 14 bases left in between. The CDR3 here is CATSRDMGVNKPQHF. The CDR3 nucleotides read TGTGCCACCAGCAGAGATATGGGGGTAAATAAGCCCCAGCATTTT.

This chain links TRBV15 with TRBJ2-3, with D tentatively TRBD2 (5 bases). The CDR3 length is 16 residues. V was pared by 5 bases and J by 4 bases, with 19 bases between. Per germline, CDR1 LNHNV and CDR2 YYDKDF (reference sequence). CDR3 sequence (DNA): TGTGCCACCAGCCCTGGTGGGAGAGTAAGTGCAGATACGCAGTATTTT. As protein: CATSPGGRVSADTQYF.

This chain joins TRBV28 and TRBJ1-2; 8 bases are shared with TRBD1. CDR3 size: 14 residues. CDR1 MDHEN and CDR2 SYDVKM come from the germline V gene. V lost 6 bases, J lost 8 bases, and 11 bases stayed unmatched. CDR3 DNA: TGTGCCAGCAGCCCGCCGGCCAGGGGGCAAGGCTACACCTTC. The encoded protein is CASSPPARGQGYTF.

The chain combines TRBV10-1 with TRBJ2-1, with 14 bases lining up with TRBD2. Losses at the gene ends were 3 bases for V and 6 bases for J; bases not matched to a gene: 7. The germline CDR1 and CDR2 sequences are WNHNN and SYGVQD (reference sequence). This CDR3 spans 17 amino acids. For the CDR3, the DNA is TGCGCCAGCAGTGATTCAGTGGGACTAGCGGGAGTCAATGAGCAGTTCTTC. Amino acids: CASSDSVGLAGVNEQFF.

This chain joins TRBV7-8 and TRBJ2-3; D gene ambiguous. The CDR3 is 15 amino acids. Per the germline V gene, CDR1 is SGHVS and CDR2 is FQNEAQ. Deletions cut 4 bases from V and 0 bases from J, with 11 bases between. In nucleotides, the CDR3 is TGTGCCAGCAGCTCCGGGTACTTCAGCACAGATACGCAGTATTTT. It specifies CASSSGYFSTDTQYF.

The sample holds a few counts of this clone. J is TRBJ2-1 and V is TRBV5-6; TRBD2 matches at 7 bases. Germline-derived CDR1 and CDR2 are SGHDT and YYEEEE. CDR3 length: 13 residues. Unmatched junction bases numbered 7, after V lost 0 bases and J lost 13 bases. The CDR3 sequence is CASSLGKTSRQFF. The DNA of the CDR3 is TGTGCCAGCAGCTTGGGAAAGACTAGCCGCCAGTTCTTC.

This rearrangement joins TRBV6-4 to TRBJ2-5, with TRBD2 as a possible D gene (5 bases). The CDR3 runs to 13 residues. Trimming left V 6 bases short and J 4 bases short, with 12 bases between. Germline lookup yields CDR1 MRHNA and CDR2 SNTAGT. DNA of the CDR3: TGTGCCAGCAGCGCACTAGAGGGAGAGACCCAGTACTTC. The encoded protein is CASSALEGETQYF.

The genes are TRBV6-5 and TRBJ2-1; 7 nucleotides agree with TRBD1. Germline V gene sequence: CDR1 MNHEY, CDR2 SVGAGI. The ends lost 7 bases at V and 3 bases at J; junction bases unmatched: 3. This CDR3 contains 13 residues. The CDR3 bases are TGTGCCAGCACCAGGGGGAGCTACAATGAGCAGTTCTTC. This codes for CASTRGSYNEQFF.

V gene TRBV7-9 combines with J gene TRBJ2-3, with TRBD2 matching over 16 bases. CDR3 size: 17 residues. The V segment lost 5 bases and the J segment 4 bases; nucleotides outside the gene matches: 6. CDR1 is SEHNR, CDR2 FQNEAQ, per germline (reference sequence). The DNA for the CDR3 is TGTGCCAGCAGCGTGGGGACTAGCGGGAGGGCGGCAGATACGCAGTATTTT. It yields the protein CASSVGTSGRAADTQYF.

This clone was detected a few times. The chain has TRBV5-4 and TRBJ2-3, with a possible D match to TRBD2 (6 bases). The CDR3 is made up of 13 amino acids. Germline V gives CDR1 SGHNT, CDR2 YYREEE (reference sequence). Trimming removed 6 bases at V and 3 bases at J, with 11 bases between. In nucleotides, the CDR3 is TGTGCCAGCACTTATAGCGGTACAGATACGCAGTATTTT. Its protein is CASTYSGTDTQYF.

The genes are TRBV19 and TRBJ1-2, with 9 bases fitting TRBD1. After removal of 8 bases from V and 2 bases from J, the junction contained 9 bases not matched to a gene. The CDR3 contains 15 residues. The germline gives CDR1 LNHDA, CDR2 SQIVND (reference sequence). The CDR3 DNA reads TGTGCCAGTCAAGAATCCGGGACAGGGAACTATGGCTACACCTTC. It encodes CASQESGTGNYGYTF.

The chain recombines TRBV30 with TRBJ1-4; 10 bases match TRBD1. Trimming at V came to 2 bases and at J to 7 bases, leaving 4 bases not matched to a gene. Germline V gene lookup returns CDR1 GTSNPN and CDR2 SVGIG (reference sequence). The CDR3 has 14 residues. The chain's CDR3 is CAWSTGTGVEKLFF. DNA of the CDR3: TGTGCCTGGAGTACCGGGACAGGGGTTGAAAAACTGTTTTTT.

The V and J genes are TRBV5-8 and TRBJ2-3; no definite D call. Germline CDR1 and CDR2: SGHTS and YDEGEE. V was clipped by 4 bases and J by 2 bases, with 11 bases between them. CDR3 length: 14 amino acids. The CDR3 sequence is CASSRAENTDTQYF. In DNA, the CDR3 is TGTGCCAGCAGCCGGGCGGAAAACACAGATACGCAGTATTTT.